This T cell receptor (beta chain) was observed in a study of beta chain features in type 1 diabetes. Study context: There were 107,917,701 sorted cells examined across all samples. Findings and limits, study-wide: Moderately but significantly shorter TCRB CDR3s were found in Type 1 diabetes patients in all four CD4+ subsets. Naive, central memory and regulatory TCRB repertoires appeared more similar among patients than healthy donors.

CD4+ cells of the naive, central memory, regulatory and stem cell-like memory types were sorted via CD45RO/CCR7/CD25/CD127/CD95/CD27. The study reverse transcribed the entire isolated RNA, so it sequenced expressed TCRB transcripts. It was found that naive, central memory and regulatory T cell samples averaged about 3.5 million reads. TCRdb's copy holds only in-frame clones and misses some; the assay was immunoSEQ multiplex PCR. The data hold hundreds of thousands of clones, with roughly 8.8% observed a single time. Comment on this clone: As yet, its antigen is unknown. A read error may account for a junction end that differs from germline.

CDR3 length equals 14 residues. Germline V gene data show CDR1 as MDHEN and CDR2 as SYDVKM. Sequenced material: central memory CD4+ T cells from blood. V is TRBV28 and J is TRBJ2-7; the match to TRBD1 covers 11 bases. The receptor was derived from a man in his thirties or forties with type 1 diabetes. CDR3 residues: CASSRTGGSNEQYF. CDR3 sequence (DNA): TGTGCCAGCAGCCGGACAGGGGGCTCCAACGAGCAGTACTTC. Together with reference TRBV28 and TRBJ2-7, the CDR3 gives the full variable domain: DVKVTQSSRYLVKRTGEKVFLECVQDMDHENMFWYRQDPGLGLRLIYFSYDVKMKEKGDIPEGYSVSREKKERFSLILESASTNQTSMYLCASSRTGGSNEQYFGPGTRLTVT.